This T cell receptor beta chain was identified in a study of T-cell reconstitution after alpha-beta-depleted transplantation in children. Study results and caveats: It was reported that alpha-beta T cells came from several hundred expanded graft clones (about two months after transplant).

Researchers prepared the TCRbeta library using unique molecular identifiers, the study reports. TCRdb re-called the PCR reads through MiXCR, storing one row per CDR3 protein. The data hold about 870,000 distinct CDR3 sequences, with approximately 15% observed a single time. The CDR3 is made up of 16 amino acids. V lost 0 bases and J lost 0, with 12 bases in between. The germline V gene encodes CDR1 MNHEY and CDR2 SMNVEV (reference sequence). This clonotype occurred a few times. Its specificity is unknown. The starting material was PBMCs, mostly from graft donor cells, obtained 360 days after TCRalphabeta/CD19-depleted stem cell transplant. This chain links TRBV27 with TRBJ2-7; D is perhaps TRBD2 (6 bases). This receptor was taken from a male patient between 5 and 17 years old who had a stem cell transplant for acute lymphoblastic leukemia, so the T cells may come from the graft donor. CDR3 loop: CASSLSTRGSSYEQYF. The CDR3 DNA is TGTGCCAGCAGTTTATCTACGCGGGGCAGCTCCTACGAGCAGTACTTC.